This section outlines one TCR beta chain sequence together with its context. This specimen belongs to a study of blood T cell repertoires in COVID-19. Produced via immunoSEQ multiplex PCR; TCRdb's table is partial and in-frame only. The sample contains 430,000 or so clones, 88% of which appear only once. Participants were aged roughly 18 to 100 years from 20 to 30 US areas. Germline trimming cut 6 bases from V and 10 bases from J; bases unmatched to any gene: 2. This CDR3 is built from 11 residues. Germline V gives CDR1 SNHLY, CDR2 FYNNEI. The V gene is TRBV2, the J gene TRBJ2-1; 8 nucleotides agree with TRBD2. The receptor's source is a woman between 40 and 55 years old who had recovered from COVID-19. Source material: PBMCs or T cells enriched from blood (not recorded which). CDR3 coding DNA: TGTGCCAGCAGCGTAGCGGGAGAGCAGTTCTTC. Translation gives CASSVAGEQFF.